This T cell receptor (beta chain) was obtained from a study of Ad26.COV2.S vaccination and SARS-CoV-2 variants. The wider study: Into the muscle, Ad26.COV2.S was dosed once or twice, 56 days apart.

CDR3 size: 13 residues. V was pared by 4 bases and J by 9 bases, with 10 bases between. Germline lookup yields CDR1 KGHSH and CDR2 LQKENI. Treatment specified: 15 to 20 received Ad26.COV2.S at low or high dose, single or two shots; about 5 received placebo; per-sample allocation not given. The samples were gathered on day 63 after the first injection of vaccine or placebo. Produced via immunoSEQ multiplex PCR; TCRdb's table is partial and in-frame only. The table includes about 680,000 clones, more than 70% detected once. This clone was recorded only once. This TCR was sampled from a person between 18 and 59 years old who received the Ad26.COV2.S COVID-19 vaccine or a placebo. The chain is built from TRBV18 and TRBJ1-6; possible D gene TRBD1, 6 bases. Sample: peripheral blood, taken in a trial of Ad26.COV2.S vaccine versus placebo. The CDR3 nucleotides are TGTGCCAGCTCACAGGGGGGTGGTTCACCCCTCCACTTT. It is translated as CASSQGGGSPLHF.